This T cell receptor (beta chain) was sequenced for a study of cytomegalovirus exposure and HLA in healthy donors (dated by TCRdb to the late 2010s). About the study as a whole: A later analysis indicated that the 90 to 150 validation repertoires were generated on the platform also employed for the 700 or so repertoires of the first cohort. The aim of the study was to test whether cataloging public T cell receptors could identify signatures of past pathogen exposure. A separate validation cohort of approximately 120 different subjects was used in addition to the roughly 620-subject first cohort. To predict cytomegalovirus infection status, the study brought together high-throughput TCR immunosequencing, statistical association of individual TCRs with disease status, and machine learning.

The CDR3 contains 14 residues, cysteine and phenylalanine counted. Only the CDR3 portion is preserved as DNA: 42 bases, with reading frame beginning at the first base. Taken from the germline V gene, the CDR1 and CDR2 loops are MNHNS and SASEGT. After removal of 7 bases from V and 6 bases from J, the junction retains 7 bases not matched to a gene. The study at large found these results: The classifier was reported to diagnose cytomegalovirus status with high specificity and sensitivity in both the original cohort and the validation cohort. A later analysis found that TCRs clustered in the first cohort also tended to co-occur in the 120 validation repertoires, with just under 95% of cluster scores above 0. While some public TCRs were present in many individuals, most TCR sequences turned up only very rarely across donors. In vitro tests confirmed that three of the cytomegalovirus-associated TCR beta chains recognize cytomegalovirus antigens. The study listed over 150 TCR beta chains as associated with cytomegalovirus. The authors suggested that the approach could potentially be extended to other disease states and immunological phenotypes. All 120 or so repertoires were used to score co-occurrence in the validation cohort in a later analysis, because that analysis had no HLA typing for the cohort.

The donors belonged to the validation cohort of around 130 subjects, which was separate from the roughly 680-subject first cohort. To prepare the library, the immunoSEQ multiplex PCR assay was applied. From the authors' description of their analysis: A statistical classification framework was built for diagnosing cytomegalovirus status from the catalog of TCR beta chain sequences. The source is immuneACCESS, and TCRdb retained only in-frame sequences with V and J called. Part of the clones is not carried over; for the studies checked, unresolved V genes explain less than half of this, and the remainder is unexplained. V, J and clone size were drawn from that table, and D and trimming were deduced from the DNA. The sample yields 100,000 or so clones; more than 85% were counted once. The top ten clones comprise 3% to 4% of the sample. Comments on this clone: Its antigen is not yet known. There are no base qualities to consult, and no much larger clone falls within one base.

This clonotype was sampled from a young woman in good health and CMV-seropositive. The chain uses TRBV6-1 and TRBJ1-5; TRBD1 lines up with 9 middle nucleotides. The sample was PBMCs. The bases are TGTGCCAGCAATCGACAGGGGGATCCTCAGCCCCAGCATTTT. Translated, it reads CASNRQGDPQPQHF.